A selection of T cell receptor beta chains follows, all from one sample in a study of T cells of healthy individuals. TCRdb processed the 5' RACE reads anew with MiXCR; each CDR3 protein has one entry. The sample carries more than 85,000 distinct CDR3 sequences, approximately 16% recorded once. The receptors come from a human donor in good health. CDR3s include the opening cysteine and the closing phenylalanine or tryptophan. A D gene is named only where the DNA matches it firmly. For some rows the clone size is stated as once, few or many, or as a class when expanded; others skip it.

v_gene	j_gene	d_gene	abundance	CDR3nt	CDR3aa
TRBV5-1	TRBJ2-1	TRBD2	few	TGCGCCAGCAACCCTGGACTAGCGCCCTCGTACAATGAGCAGTTCTTC	CASNPGLAPSYNEQFF
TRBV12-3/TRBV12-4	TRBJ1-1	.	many	TGTGCCAGCAGTCGGGACCTCAAGAGGGCTGAAGCTTTCTTT	CASSRDLKRAEAFF
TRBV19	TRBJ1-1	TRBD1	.	TGTGCCAGTAGTACCCAGACAGGGGAAAACACTGAAGCTTTCTTT	CASSTQTGENTEAFF
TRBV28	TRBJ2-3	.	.	TGTGCCAGCTCGATGGCGGGGTACACAGATACGCAGTATTTT	CASSMAGYTDTQYF
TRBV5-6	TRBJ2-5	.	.	TGTGCCAGCAGCTGGGGACCTGGGGGACAAGAGACCCAGTACTTC	CASSWGPGGQETQYF
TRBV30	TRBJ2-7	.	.	TGTGCCTGGTCGGAGGGCGTCGGCTACGAGCAGTACTTC	CAWSEGVGYEQYF
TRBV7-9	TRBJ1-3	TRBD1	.	TGTGCCAGCAGACCAGGGACAGGTTTTGGAAACACCATATATTTT	CASRPGTGFGNTIYF
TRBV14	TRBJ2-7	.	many	TGTGCCAGCAGCCAGACAGGACCCACCGTTAGTCCCTACGAGCAGTACTTC	CASSQTGPTVSPYEQYF
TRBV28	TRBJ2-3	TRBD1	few	TGTGCCAGCAGTTTGCCGGCCGGGACAGGGTCGGGGACGCAGTATTTT	CASSLPAGTGSGTQYF
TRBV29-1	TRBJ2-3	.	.	TGCAGCGTTGGAGGGTCGGATACGCAGTATTTT	CSVGGSDTQYF
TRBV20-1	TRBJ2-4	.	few	TGCAGTGCTAGATCGCCAGGGGACATTCAGTACTTC	CSARSPGDIQYF
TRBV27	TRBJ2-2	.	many	TGTGCCAGCAGTTTATCTGGGCCCGACACCGGGGAGCTGTTTTTT	CASSLSGPDTGELFF
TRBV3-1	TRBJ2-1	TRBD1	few	TGTGCCAGCAGCATGCAGGGGGACAATGAGCAGTTCTTC	CASSMQGDNEQFF
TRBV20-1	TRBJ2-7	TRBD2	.	TGCAGTGCTAAGACTAGCGGGGGCCCCTACGAGCAGTACTTC	CSAKTSGGPYEQYF
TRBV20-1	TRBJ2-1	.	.	TGCAGGGCGTCTGGGGAAGGCTACAATGAGCAGTTCTTC	CRASGEGYNEQFF
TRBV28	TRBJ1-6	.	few	TGTGCCAGCAGGCCTAATACAGAGGGTGCGAATTCACCCCTCCACTTT	CASRPNTEGANSPLHF
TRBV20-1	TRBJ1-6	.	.	TGCAGTGCTAGGGCGGCAGGGGATTCACCCCTCCACTTT	CSARAAGDSPLHF
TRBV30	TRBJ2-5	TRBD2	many	TGTGCCTCCCGGGAGGAGGGAGAGACCCAGTACTTC	CASREEGETQYF
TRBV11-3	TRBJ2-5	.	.	TGTGCCAGCAGTCCCCAGAGACAAGAGACCCAGTACTTC	CASSPQRQETQYF
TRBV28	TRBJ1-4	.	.	TGTGCCAGCAGTTTCGGTGGGGCCGGTGAAAAACTGTTTTTT	CASSFGGAGEKLFF
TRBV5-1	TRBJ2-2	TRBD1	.	TGCGCCAGCAGCCCGACCGACAGGGTAGCCACCGGGGAGCTGTTTTTT	CASSPTDRVATGELFF
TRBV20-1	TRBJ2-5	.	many	TGCAGTCATGGTGGTCGGGAGACCCAGTACTTC	CSHGGRETQYF
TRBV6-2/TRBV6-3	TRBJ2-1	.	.	TGTGCCAGCAGTTACGGCTGGACCTACAATGAGCAGTTCTTC	CASSYGWTYNEQFF
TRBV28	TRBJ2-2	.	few	TGTGCCAGCAGGACCCGGGGCACCGGGGAGCTGTTTTTT	CASRTRGTGELFF
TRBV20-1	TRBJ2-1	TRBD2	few	TGCAGTGCAACCGGGACTAGCGATTACAATGAGCAGTTCTTC	CSATGTSDYNEQFF
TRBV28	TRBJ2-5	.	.	TGTGCCAGCAGCTTCTCCGACGGGCGGCTACAAGAGACCCAGTACTTC	CASSFSDGRLQETQYF
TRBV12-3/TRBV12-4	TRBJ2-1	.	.	TGTGCCACCGGTCCCGATGAGCAGTTCTTC	CATGPDEQFF
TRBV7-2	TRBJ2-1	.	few	TGTGCCAGCAGCCCCGCCTGGGGTAGCGCTACCTACAATGAGCAGTTCTTC	CASSPAWGSATYNEQFF
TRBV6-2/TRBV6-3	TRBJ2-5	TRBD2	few	TGTGCCAGCAAGGAACTAGCGGGGTCGTTTGACGAGACCCAGTACTTC	CASKELAGSFDETQYF
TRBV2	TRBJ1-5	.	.	TGTGCCAGCAGTGAAGTCGGGTATAATCAGCCCCAGCATTTT	CASSEVGYNQPQHF
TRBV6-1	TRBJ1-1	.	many	TGTGCCAGCAGTAAAGGGGTTGACACTGAAGCTTTCTTT	CASSKGVDTEAFF
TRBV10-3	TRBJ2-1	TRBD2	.	TGTGCCATCACCGAATCCCCTCTCAGCGGGGGGGGAATTAATGAGCAGTTCTTC	CAITESPLSGGGINEQFF
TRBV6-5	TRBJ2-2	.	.	TGTGCCAGCAGTTACTCCGCGGGGTCCACCGGGGAGCTGTTTTTT	CASSYSAGSTGELFF
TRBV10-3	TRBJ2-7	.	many	TGTGCCATCAGTGAGGGCAACTCCTACGAGCAGTACTTC	CAISEGNSYEQYF
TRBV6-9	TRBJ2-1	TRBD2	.	TGTGCCAGCACTCAATTTGGACTAGCGGGAGGCCCAAGCTCCTACAATGAGCAGTTCTTC	CASTQFGLAGGPSSYNEQFF
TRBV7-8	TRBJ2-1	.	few	TGTGCCAGCAGCTTAGCCCACGGGTCTGGGAATGAGCAGTTCTTC	CASSLAHGSGNEQFF
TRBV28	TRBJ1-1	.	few	TGTGCCAGCAGTTTGAGCGGCACTGAAGCTTTCTTT	CASSLSGTEAFF
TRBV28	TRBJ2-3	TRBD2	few	TGTGCCACCTTAGCGGGCGTCACAGATACGCAGTATTTT	CATLAGVTDTQYF
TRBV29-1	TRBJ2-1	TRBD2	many	TGCAGCGTTCCTAGGGCTAGCGGGAGTTTCTACTCCTACAATGAGCAGTTCTTC	CSVPRASGSFYSYNEQFF
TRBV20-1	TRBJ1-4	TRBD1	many	TGCAGTGTCGGGACAGATGGGGAAAAACTGTTTTTT	CSVGTDGEKLFF
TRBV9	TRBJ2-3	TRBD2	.	TGTGCCAGCAGCGCGGGAGGTGGCCCAGATACGCAGTATTTT	CASSAGGGPDTQYF
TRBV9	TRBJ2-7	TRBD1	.	TGTGCCAGCAGCGTTGGACAGGGAATCGGCGAGCAGTACTTC	CASSVGQGIGEQYF
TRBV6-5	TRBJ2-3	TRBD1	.	TGTGCCAGCAGTGGACAGGGACCTCGGACAGATACGCAGTATTTT	CASSGQGPRTDTQYF
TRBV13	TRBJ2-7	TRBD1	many	TGTGCCAGCAGTCGTACACAGGGGGCTGGAGAGCAGTACTTC	CASSRTQGAGEQYF
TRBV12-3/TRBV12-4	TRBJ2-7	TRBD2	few	TGTGCCAGCAGTCATACCGGGACTAGAGGTAGCTCCTACGAGCAGTACTTC	CASSHTGTRGSSYEQYF
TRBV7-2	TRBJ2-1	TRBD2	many	TGTGCCAGCAGCAGGGGACTAGCGGCCTACAATGAGCAGTTCTTC	CASSRGLAAYNEQFF
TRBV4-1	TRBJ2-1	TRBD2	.	TGCGCCAGCAGGCAGGGTCTAGCGGGAGACAATGAGCAGTTCTTC	CASRQGLAGDNEQFF
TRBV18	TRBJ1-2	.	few	TGTGTCAGCTCAGGCGCAAGGGGACGTGGCTACACCTTC	CVSSGARGRGYTF
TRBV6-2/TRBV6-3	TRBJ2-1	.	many	TGTGCCAGCAGTTACTCCGAGAACAATGAGCAGTTCTTC	CASSYSENNEQFF